The 29 T cell receptor beta chains reported below all come from one sample, sequenced in a study of T-cell memory formation after mild COVID-19. Each CDR3 protein gets one entry after TCRdb re-called the 5' RACE reads with MiXCR. The table includes about 560,000 distinct CDR3 sequences, about 20% detected once. The source material was PBMCs or a T cell subset sorted from them (not recorded which). These receptors were collected from an adult woman who had mild COVID-19 (a few samples of this study predate the infection). Cell type and time point are not known.

The CDR3 reads CASSQAGGRGNSPLHF. CDR3 DNA sequence: TGTGCCAGCAGCCAAGCGGGGGGCCGAGGCAATTCACCCCTCCACTTT. The V call is TRBV3-1, the J call TRBJ1-6, with TRBD1 as a possible D gene (6 bases). Germline V CDR1 and CDR2: LGHDT, YNNKEL (reference sequence). Trimming took 1 base from V and 7 from J, leaving 14 bases between them. The CDR3 loop spans 16 amino acids.

V gene TRBV9 combines with J gene TRBJ2-7; D unresolved. Between the trimmed V and J ends, which lost 4 bases and 6 bases, there was a span of 14 bases. Germline-derived CDR1 and CDR2 are SGDLS and YYNGEE. The CDR3 spans 13 residues. The CDR3 spells CASSLIEVGEQYF. CDR3 sequence (DNA): TGTGCCAGCAGCTTAATCGAGGTGGGCGAGCAGTACTTC.

The rearrangement uses TRBV27 and TRBJ2-7, with a possible D match to TRBD1 (6 bases). This CDR3 has 15 amino acids. The V and J ends lost 1 base and 4 bases respectively, with 14 bases between them. Germline CDR1 MNHEY, CDR2 SMNVEV (reference sequence). CDR3 amino acids: CASSLYPGAGYEQYF. The CDR3 bases are TGTGCCAGCAGTTTATATCCAGGGGCAGGGTACGAGCAGTACTTC.

DNA for the CDR3: TGCGCCAGCAGGAGAATTACAGGGGGCGAAGAGACCCAGTACTTC. Protein sequence: CASRRITGGEETQYF. This chain connects TRBV5-1 to TRBJ2-5; 9 bases map to TRBD1. The trim removed 5 bases at V and 3 bases at J, leaving 8 bases unmatched. The CDR3 runs to 15 residues. Germline V gives CDR1 SGHRS, CDR2 YFSETQ.

This clonotype was seen repeatedly, ten times or more. The chain employs TRBV20-1 and TRBJ1-5; 11 bases line up with TRBD1. Germline V CDR1 and CDR2: DFQATT, SNEGSKA (reference sequence). Unmatched junction bases numbered 1, after V lost 6 bases and J lost 6 bases. This CDR3 region has 12 residues. CDR3 sequence reads: CSAGTGGQPQHF. DNA of the CDR3: TGCAGTGCGGGGACAGGGGGTCAGCCCCAGCATTTT.

Only a few counts were recorded for this clonotype. CDR3 nucleotide sequence: TGTGCCAGCAGTTTCGCGAGCGGGAATGAGCAGTTCTTC. Translation: CASSFASGNEQFF. This chain connects TRBV27 to TRBJ2-1; D possibly corresponds to TRBD2 (6 bases). The CDR3 length is 13 residues. Germline loops: CDR1 MNHEY, CDR2 SMNVEV (reference sequence). The V end was cut by 3 bases, the J end by 7 bases, with 10 bases between.

The sample holds a few counts of this clonotype. The chain has TRBV7-9 and TRBJ2-7; D perhaps matches TRBD1 (5 bases). Germline V lookup: CDR1 SEHNR, CDR2 FQNEAQ (reference sequence). The CDR3 runs 15 residues. The V and J ends lost 5 bases and 2 bases respectively, with 16 bases between them. The CDR3 loop reads CASSPQEESPYEQYF. CDR3 DNA: TGTGCCAGCAGCCCACAGGAAGAGTCCCCCTACGAGCAGTACTTC.

This clonotype was found a few times. This CDR3 reads CASSLGTGGSEAFF. The CDR3 DNA sequence: TGTGCCAGCAGCTTAGGGACAGGGGGCTCTGAAGCTTTCTTT. The V gene is TRBV11-2, the J gene TRBJ1-1, with TRBD1 matching 11 bases. CDR3 length: 14 amino acids. CDR1 and CDR2 from the germline V gene are SGHAT and FQNNGV. J lost 6 bases, V lost 1 base, and 1 base had no gene match.

This clonotype was seen more than once but under ten times. The J gene is TRBJ1-1, the V gene TRBV7-9; TRBD1 might be the D (5 bases). CDR3 length equals 17 residues. V dropped 5 bases and J dropped 2 bases, with 21 bases sitting between them. Germline V gives CDR1 SEHNR, CDR2 FQNEAQ (reference sequence). CDR3 loop: CASSTRDYLQPNTEAFF. The CDR3 DNA sequence: TGTGCCAGCAGCACACGGGACTACTTACAGCCTAACACTGAAGCTTTCTTT.

This clonotype was counted between two and nine times. The chain recombines TRBV30 with TRBJ1-2; D is perhaps TRBD1 (5 bases). Trimming cost V 5 bases and J 4 bases, with 14 bases left between them. The CDR3 totals 13 residues. In germline, CDR1 is GTSNPN, CDR2 SVGIG (reference sequence). In DNA form, the CDR3 reads TGTGCCTGGGGCGGTACAGGCAGCTATGGCTACACCTTC. This codes for CAWGGTGSYGYTF.

The chain uses TRBV19 and TRBJ1-1, with a weak D call TRBD1 (5 bases). Trimming stripped 6 bases from V and 1 base from J, with 12 bases between. Germline CDR1 LNHDA, CDR2 SQIVND (reference sequence). CDR3 length: 14 amino acids. In DNA, the CDR3 is TGTGCCAGTAGGGACATAGGAGGGAACACTGAAGCTTTCTTT. Residues: CASRDIGGNTEAFF.

This clonotype was seen a handful of times. The chain employs TRBV24-1 and TRBJ2-1; TRBD1 might be the D (6 bases). There are 15 residues in the CDR3. CDR1 is KGHDR, CDR2 SFDVKD, per germline. V lost 3 bases to trimming and J lost 1 base, with 9 bases between them. The CDR3 reads CATSDTGSSYNEQFF. CDR3 sequence (DNA): TGTGCCACCAGTGATACAGGGTCTTCCTACAATGAGCAGTTCTTC.

The CDR3 here is CASSPTGTGIETEAFF. CDR3 DNA sequence: TGTGCCAGCTCACCAACCGGGACAGGGATTGAGACTGAAGCTTTCTTT. The rearrangement uses TRBV18 and TRBJ1-1, with TRBD1 matching over 9 bases. Germline CDR1 reads KGHSH; CDR2 reads LQKENI. This CDR3 comprises 16 residues. Trimming removed 2 bases from V and 5 bases from J; junction bases left unmatched: 9.

In this sample, this clonotype turned up a few times. This chain joins TRBV30 and TRBJ2-1; 10 nucleotides agree with TRBD2. The V and J ends lost 8 bases and 0 bases, in that order; junction bases with no gene match: 7. Germline V gives CDR1 GTSNPN, CDR2 SVGIG (reference sequence). The CDR3 sequence is 15 residues long. CDR3 DNA: TGTGCCCGGGATAGCGGGAGGAGCTCCTACAATGAGCAGTTCTTC. Its protein product is CARDSGRSSYNEQFF.

V is TRBV15 and J is TRBJ2-7, with TRBD2 as a possible D gene (6 bases). Germline V gene lookup returns CDR1 LNHNV and CDR2 YYDKDF (reference sequence). The CDR3 is 14 amino acids. V was cut by 5 bases and J by 3 bases, with 14 bases left in between. In DNA form, the CDR3 reads TGTGCCACCAGCCTGCGGGGCGGGTTCTACGAGCAGTACTTC. Amino acid sequence: CATSLRGGFYEQYF. The variable domain in full, with the rest retrieved from reference TRBV15 and TRBJ2-7, is DAMVIQNPRYQVTQFGKPVTLSCSQTLNHNVMYWYQQKSSQAPKLLFHYYDKDFNNEADTPDNFQSRRPNTSFCFLDIRSPGLGDTAMYLCATSLRGGFYEQYFGPGTRLTVT.

This clonotype has only one observation. The V and J genes are TRBV7-8 and TRBJ1-2; TRBD1 is a possible D gene (6 bases). Germline-derived CDR1 and CDR2 are SGHVS and FQNEAQ. With 5 bases removed from V and 6 bases from J, the gap between germline ends came to 19 bases. This CDR3 contains 15 residues. CDR3 amino acids: CASSERGGLTDGYTF. The CDR3 DNA sequence: TGTGCCAGCAGCGAAAGGGGGGGGCTCACGGATGGCTACACCTTC.

This chain links TRBV5-1 with TRBJ2-5, with D perhaps TRBD2 (5 bases). V gave up 0 bases and J gave up 2 bases, with 11 bases separating them. The CDR3 extends over 15 amino acids. Germline CDR1 SGHRS, CDR2 YFSETQ. CDR3 DNA sequence: TGCGCCAGCAGCTTGGAGGACTCTAGACAAGAGACCCAGTACTTC. Protein product: CASSLEDSRQETQYF.

V and J are TRBV5-6 and TRBJ1-2; 8 bases fit TRBD1. The CDR3 has 13 residues. The junction had 3 bases not matched to a gene; V was cut back by 4 bases and J by 4 bases. The germline CDR1 and CDR2 sequences are SGHDT and YYEEEE. The CDR3 region is CASSKDRAYGYTF. CDR3 in DNA: TGTGCCAGCAGCAAGGACAGGGCCTATGGCTACACCTTC.

The chain links TRBV9 to TRBJ2-1; 9 bases fit TRBD2. With V trimmed by 0 bases and J by 4 bases, 5 bases remained unmatched. Germline CDR1 SGDLS, CDR2 YYNGEE. The CDR3 is 16 residues long. In nucleotides, the CDR3 is TGTGCCAGCAGCGTAGAAGGTCTAGCGGGGTACAATGAGCAGTTCTTC. It yields the protein CASSVEGLAGYNEQFF.

V usage is TRBV12-5 and J usage is TRBJ1-2; no firm D call. Germline V gives CDR1 LGHNT, CDR2 FRNRAP. This CDR3 is built from 13 residues. The V end lost 0 bases, the J end lost 2 bases, and 4 bases lay between the germline ends. The CDR3 region has the DNA TGTGCTAGTGGTTTGGTTCGGAACTATGGCTACACCTTC. This codes for CASGLVRNYGYTF. Using reference TRBV12-5 and TRBJ1-2 for the parts outside the CDR3, the full variable domain is DARVTQTPRHKVTEMGQEVTMRCQPILGHNTVFWYRQTMMQGLELLAYFRNRAPLDDSGMPKDRFSAEMPDATLATLKIQPSEPRDSAVYFCASGLVRNYGYTFGSGTRLTVV.

This clonotype was found many times. This chain connects TRBV23-1 to TRBJ2-1, with 10 positions matching TRBD2. TRBV23-1 is known as an ORF, though its function is uncertain. The J segment lost 5 bases and the V segment lost 2 bases, leaving 15 bases of the junction unmatched. The CDR3 is 19 amino acids. The CDR3 DNA sequence: TGCGCCAGCAGTCAACCGGCCGGGACTAGCGTAATGAACCACAATGAGCAGTTCTTC. This codes for CASSQPAGTSVMNHNEQFF.

This clonotype was observed a few times. The chain is built from TRBV2 and TRBJ2-1; 10 positions agree with TRBD2. CDR1 and CDR2 from the germline V gene are SNHLY and FYNNEI. This CDR3 spans 17 amino acids. The J segment lost 7 bases and the V segment lost 2 bases, leaving 11 bases of the junction unmatched. The CDR3 reads CASSEHAGLAGANEQFF. DNA of the CDR3: TGTGCCAGCAGTGAACATGCGGGTCTAGCGGGAGCTAATGAGCAGTTCTTC.

The gene calls are TRBV7-8 and TRBJ1-2; unclear D gene. Germline-derived CDR1 and CDR2 are SGHVS and FQNEAQ. Trimming took 7 bases from V and 2 from J, leaving 17 bases between them. The CDR3 is 15 amino acids. The CDR3 sequence: CASTSVGWVNYGYTF. CDR3 DNA sequence: TGTGCCAGCACCAGTGTGGGATGGGTCAACTATGGCTACACCTTC.

This clonotype appeared a few times. This rearrangement joins TRBV6-6 to TRBJ2-7; the D is unclear. Trimming pared 6 bases from V and 1 base from J, leaving 10 bases between. The length of the CDR3 is 13 residues. Germline CDR1 reads MNHNY; CDR2 reads SVGAGI (reference sequence). CDR3 sequence reads: CASSPVGSYEQYF. CDR3 DNA: TGTGCCAGCAGCCCCGTGGGATCCTACGAGCAGTACTTC.

This clonotype was recorded only once. The V gene is TRBV11-2, the J gene TRBJ2-5; TRBD1 agrees at 8 bases. The V and J ends lost 5 bases and 0 bases, in that order; junction bases with no gene match: 14. Germline-derived CDR1 and CDR2 are SGHAT and FQNNGV. The CDR3 totals 18 residues. In DNA, the CDR3 is TGTGCCAGCAGCATGGGCCAGGGGGCTTATCGGGACCAAGAGACCCAGTACTTC. It yields the protein CASSMGQGAYRDQETQYF.

This clonotype was seen more than once but under ten times. The chain recombines TRBV2 with TRBJ1-5; D unclear. The V end was cut by 6 bases, the J end by 1 base, with 7 bases between. Germline V gene sequence: CDR1 SNHLY, CDR2 FYNNEI. CDR3 size: 13 residues. In DNA form, the CDR3 reads TGTGCCAGCAGGAAAGACAGCAATCAGCCCCAGCATTTT. Translated: CASRKDSNQPQHF. Using reference TRBV2 and TRBJ1-5 for the parts outside the CDR3, the full variable domain is EPEVTQTPSHQVTQMGQEVILRCVPISNHLYFYWYRQILGQKVEFLVSFYNNEISEKSEIFDDQFSVERPDGSNFTLKIRSTKLEDSAMYFCASRKDSNQPQHFGDGTRLSIL.

The chain combines TRBV11-3 with TRBJ2-2; 7 nucleotides match TRBD1. CDR1 is SGHNT and CDR2 is YENEEA in the germline V gene. The V segment lost 6 bases and the J segment 0 bases; nucleotides outside the gene matches: 13. CDR3 size: 18 residues. The CDR3 nucleotides read TGTGCCAGCAGTTCGAACAGGGGCCGATTTTCGAACACCGGGGAGCTGTTTTTT. Its translation is CASSSNRGRFSNTGELFF.

This clonotype showed up just a few times. This chain links TRBV7-6 with TRBJ2-2; D uncertain. This CDR3 region has 14 residues. Germline CDR1 is SGHVS and CDR2 is FNYEAQ. V dropped 7 bases and J dropped 1 base, with 10 bases sitting between them. The CDR3 bases are TGTGCCAGCAAGCTGTCACTGAACACCGGGGAGCTGTTTTTT. Protein: CASKLSLNTGELFF.

This clonotype was observed a few times. This chain connects TRBV6-5 to TRBJ1-1; 8 bases map to TRBD1. Trimming at V came to 2 bases and at J to 7 bases, leaving 6 bases not matched to a gene. The CDR3 consists of 14 residues. CDR1 is MNHEY, CDR2 SVGAGI, per germline. Here the CDR3 reads CASSYRGTGVEAFF. The CDR3, as DNA: TGTGCCAGCAGTTACCGCGGGACAGGAGTTGAAGCTTTCTTT.